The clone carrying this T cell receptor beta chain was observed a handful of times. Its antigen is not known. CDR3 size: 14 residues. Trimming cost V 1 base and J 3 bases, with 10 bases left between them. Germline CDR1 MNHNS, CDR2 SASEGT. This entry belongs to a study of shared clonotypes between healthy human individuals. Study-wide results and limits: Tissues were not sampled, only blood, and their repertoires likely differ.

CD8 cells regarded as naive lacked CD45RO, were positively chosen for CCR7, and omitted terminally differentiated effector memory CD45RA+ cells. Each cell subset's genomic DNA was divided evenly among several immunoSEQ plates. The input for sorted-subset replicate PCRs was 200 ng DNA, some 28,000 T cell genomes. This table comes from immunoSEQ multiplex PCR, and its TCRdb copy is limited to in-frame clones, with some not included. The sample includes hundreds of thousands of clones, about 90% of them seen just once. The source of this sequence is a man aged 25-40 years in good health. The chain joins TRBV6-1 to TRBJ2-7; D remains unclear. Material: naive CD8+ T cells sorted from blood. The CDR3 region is CASSEGQEYYEQYF. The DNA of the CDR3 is TGTGCCAGCAGTGAAGGGCAGGAGTACTACGAGCAGTACTTC.